Below, 21 T cell receptor beta chains from the same sample are listed, as sequenced in a study of long-term antiretroviral therapy in people with HIV. The immunoSEQ assay was v3.0, run at survey level. TCRdb's table, derived via immunoSEQ multiplex PCR, lists solely in-frame clones and lacks some. The profile shows 17,000 or so clones, roughly nine tenths of them singletons. The sample here was unsorted PBMCs, taken 4.2 years after starting antiretroviral therapy. The receptors come from a man between 50 and 59 years old with HIV.

This clone was observed a single time. The rearrangement links TRBV6-1 to TRBJ2-7; D is perhaps TRBD1 or TRBD2 (6 bases each). Per germline, CDR1 MNHNS and CDR2 SASEGT. The length of the CDR3 is 15 residues. V was clipped by 1 base and J by 1 base, with 11 bases between them. The CDR3 loop reads CASSEGGANSYEQYF. The CDR3 DNA sequence: TGTGCCAGCAGTGAAGGGGGGGCCAATTCCTACGAGCAGTACTTC.

Only one count was recorded for this clone. CDR3 sequence (DNA): TGTGCCAGCAGGACCGGGACAGGTCGATACGAGCAGTACTTC. Its protein product is CASRTGTGRYEQYF. The V gene is TRBV27, the J gene TRBJ2-7; TRBD1 aligns across 8 bases. Trimming removed 6 bases from V and 4 bases from J; junction bases left unmatched: 8. The germline V gene has CDR1 MNHEY and CDR2 SMNVEV (reference sequence). This CDR3 region has 14 residues.

V is TRBV11-2 and J is TRBJ1-1; D unclear. This CDR3 has 13 amino acids. The V end lost 1 base, the J end lost 5 bases, and 8 bases lay between the germline ends. Germline assignment: CDR1 SGHAT and CDR2 FQNNGV. Here the CDR3 reads CASSLVGDTEAFF. The CDR3 nucleotides are TGTGCCAGCAGCTTAGTAGGTGATACTGAAGCTTTCTTT. The full variable domain, rest sourced from reference TRBV11-2 and TRBJ1-1, is EAGVAQSPRYKIIEKRQSVAFWCNPISGHATLYWYQQILGQGPKLLIQFQNNGVVDDSQLPKDRFSAERLKGVDSTLKIQPAKLEDSAVYLCASSLVGDTEAFFGQGTRLTVV.

This sequence joins TRBV6-6 and TRBJ1-2; D unresolved. The length of the CDR3 is 12 residues. The V and J ends lost 6 bases and 8 bases respectively, with 13 bases between them. Germline lookup yields CDR1 MNHNY and CDR2 SVGAGI (reference sequence). The CDR3 coding sequence is TGTGCCAGCAGCCCAACGGGTCCGGGCTACACCTTC. Amino acid sequence: CASSPTGPGYTF.

The J gene is TRBJ2-1, the V gene TRBV2; D unclear. CDR1 SNHLY and CDR2 FYNNEI come from the germline V gene. The CDR3 extends over 16 amino acids. V was shortened by 1 base and J by 0 bases, with 10 bases between the two germline ends. The CDR3 DNA reads as TGTGCCAGCAGTGAAGGATGGCAGAACTCCTACAATGAGCAGTTCTTC. It codes for CASSEGWQNSYNEQFF.

The V and J genes are TRBV19 and TRBJ2-3; possibly TRBD2 for D (5 bases). Per germline, CDR1 LNHDA and CDR2 SQIVND (reference sequence). The CDR3 has 14 amino acids. Trimming took off 8 bases at V and 3 bases at J, with 15 bases between the two ends. CDR3 DNA: TGTGCCAGTTGGGCGACGGGAACAACAGATACGCAGTATTTT. It specifies CASWATGTTDTQYF.

About this clone itself: Other DNA sequences from this sample encode an identical CDR3 as well. The CDR3 DNA is TGTGCCAGCAGTTACTCAGGGAACTATGGCTACACCTTC. Its protein is CASSYSGNYGYTF. The rearrangement uses TRBV6-6 and TRBJ1-2; D gene ambiguous. The V end was cut by 0 bases, the J end by 2 bases, with 4 bases between. The CDR3 has 13 residues. The V gene's germline CDR1 is MNHNY and CDR2 SVGAGI (reference sequence).

This rearrangement joins TRBV5-1 to TRBJ2-1; 7 positions agree with TRBD1. This CDR3 is 16 amino acids long. Germline values: CDR1 SGHRS, CDR2 YFSETQ. Trimming took 1 base from V and 4 from J; bases not matched to a gene: 8. CDR3 protein: CASSLQGDITYNEQFF. The CDR3 DNA is TGCGCCAGCAGCTTGCAGGGGGATATTACATACAATGAGCAGTTCTTC. The entire variable domain, with the rest obtained from reference TRBV5-1 and TRBJ2-1, is as follows: KAGVTQTPRYLIKTRGQQVTLSCSPISGHRSVSWYQQTPGQGLQFLFEYFSETQRNKGNFPGRFSGRQFSNSRSEMNVSTLELGDSALYLCASSLQGDITYNEQFFGPGTRLTVL.

The gene calls are TRBV5-8 and TRBJ1-5, with D hard to call. The V gene's germline CDR1 is SGHTS and CDR2 YDEGEE. CDR3 length: 14 amino acids. Between the trimmed V and J ends, which lost 4 bases and 4 bases, there was a span of 12 bases. The CDR3 is CASSPRRINQPQHF. The CDR3 bases are TGTGCCAGCAGCCCCCGACGGATAAATCAGCCCCAGCATTTT. Using reference TRBV5-8 and TRBJ1-5 for the parts outside the CDR3, the full variable domain is EAGVTQSPTHLIKTRGQQATLRCSPISGHTSVYWYQQALGLGLQFLLWYDEGEERNRGNFPPRFSGRQFPNYSSELNVNALELEDSALYLCASSPRRINQPQHFGDGTRLSIL.

This chain connects TRBV7-2 to TRBJ2-7, with 7 bases identical to TRBD2. This CDR3 has 14 amino acids. CDR1 and CDR2 (germline): SGHTA, FQGNSA. V lost 5 bases to trimming and J lost 2 bases; unmatched junction nucleotides: 6. The CDR3 region is CASSPLGGAYEQYF. The CDR3 region has the DNA TGTGCCAGCAGCCCGTTGGGGGGGGCCTACGAGCAGTACTTC.

V and J are TRBV5-4 and TRBJ1-3; 10 bases line up with TRBD1. The CDR3 has 16 residues. CDR1 SGHNT and CDR2 YYREEE come from the germline V gene (reference sequence). J gave up 2 bases and V 0 bases, and 2 bases lay outside the gene matches. The CDR3 loop reads CASSLAGTGAGNTIYF. The CDR3 nucleotides read TGTGCCAGCAGCTTGGCCGGGACAGGGGCTGGAAACACCATATATTTT.

This clone was counted between two and nine times. This chain links TRBV7-2 with TRBJ2-2; unclear D gene. V was clipped by 8 bases and J by 7 bases, with 8 bases between them. Germline V lookup: CDR1 SGHTA, CDR2 FQGNSA. This CDR3 spans 11 amino acids. The CDR3 DNA is TGTGCCAGCGTTGGGGACGGGGAGCTGTTTTTT. Protein sequence: CASVGDGELFF.

The V call is TRBV5-1, the J call TRBJ1-2; the D gene is possibly TRBD1 (5 bases). With 1 base removed from V and 8 bases from J, the gap between germline ends came to 15 bases. The CDR3 has 14 residues. Germline V gene data show CDR1 as SGHRS and CDR2 as YFSETQ. CDR3 DNA sequence: TGCGCCAGCAGCTTGAAGACAGCAAGGGAGGGCTACACCTTC. Translating it yields CASSLKTAREGYTF.

The chain uses TRBV14 and TRBJ1-2, with D possibly matching TRBD1 (5 bases). The CDR3 is 14 residues long. Trimming shortened V by 0 bases and J by 2 bases, and 7 bases separated the two germline ends. Germline lookup yields CDR1 SGHDN and CDR2 FVKESK. This CDR3 is CASSQDGGNYGYTF. CDR3 DNA sequence: TGTGCCAGCAGCCAAGACGGGGGGAACTATGGCTACACCTTC.

The rearrangement uses TRBV18 and TRBJ2-7; D gene uncertain. This CDR3 spans 13 amino acids. The germline V gene encodes CDR1 KGHSH and CDR2 LQKENI. The germline V and J ends were trimmed by 0 bases and 4 bases, with 7 bases remaining between them. CDR3 sequence reads: CASSPPTGYEQYF. The CDR3 DNA follows: TGTGCCAGCTCACCACCAACGGGTTACGAGCAGTACTTC.

V gene TRBV19 combines with J gene TRBJ2-7; 7 nucleotides line up with TRBD1. This CDR3 comprises 14 residues. Germline CDR1 LNHDA, CDR2 SQIVND (reference sequence). V lost 9 bases, J lost 9 bases, and 17 bases stayed unmatched. CDR3: CASSPGTDVGGQYF. The CDR3 nucleotides read TGTGCCAGCTCCCCCGGGACAGATGTTGGAGGGCAGTACTTC.

The chain recombines TRBV27 with TRBJ2-7; 10 bases match TRBD1. In germline, CDR1 is MNHEY, CDR2 SMNVEV (reference sequence). The CDR3 length is 14 residues. Unmatched junction bases numbered 2, after V lost 4 bases and J lost 2 bases. DNA for the CDR3: TGTGCCAGCAGTTCCGGACAGGGGGCCTACGAGCAGTACTTC. Translated, it gives CASSSGQGAYEQYF.

The chain joins TRBV18 to TRBJ2-4, with 13 bases aligning to TRBD2. Trimming at V came to 4 bases and at J to 2 bases, leaving 2 bases not matched to a gene. Germline CDR1 reads KGHSH; CDR2 reads LQKENI. This CDR3 region has 16 residues. This chain's CDR3 is CASSRTSGGTKNIQYF. The CDR3 coding sequence is TGTGCCAGCTCACGGACTAGCGGGGGAACCAAAAACATTCAGTACTTC.

This clone has just one count. The chain carries TRBV19 and TRBJ1-4, with 9 bases aligning to TRBD1. The germline CDR1 and CDR2 sequences are LNHDA and SQIVND (reference sequence). The CDR3 is made up of 15 amino acids. V shed 7 bases, J shed 8 bases, and the junction held 11 bases outside the gene matches. The CDR3 DNA reads as TGTGCCAGTACCAAAGGAGGGGACAGGGACGAAAAACTGTTTTTT. This codes for CASTKGGDRDEKLFF.

The chain carries TRBV6-1 and TRBJ2-5, with TRBD1 identical over 8 bases. Trimming took 4 bases from V and 2 from J; bases not matched to a gene: 9. Germline CDR1 reads MNHNS; CDR2 reads SASEGT. The CDR3 loop spans 16 amino acids. The CDR3 region is CASSASRQGWQETQYF. The CDR3 bases are TGTGCCAGCAGTGCATCTCGACAGGGGTGGCAAGAGACCCAGTACTTC.

This clone was seen once. Here the CDR3 DNA reads TGTGCCACCAGCAGAGGCAGGGGAGATGGCTACACCTTC. Amino acid sequence: CATSRGRGDGYTF. The rearrangement joins TRBV15 to TRBJ1-2; D may be TRBD1 (6 bases). CDR3 length equals 13 residues. The germline V gene encodes CDR1 LNHNV and CDR2 YYDKDF (reference sequence). V dropped 1 base and J dropped 6 bases, with 9 bases sitting between them.